What follows describes a single T cell receptor (beta chain). In the original workflow: Estimation of nucleated cell counts relied on the amplification of reference gene primers. TCRdb's table, derived via immunoSEQ multiplex PCR, lists solely in-frame clones and lacks some. The V and J calls and clone size are taken from that table; D and trimming were inferred from the DNA. This repertoire shows fewer than 350,000 clones, 87% found once; its top ten account for approximately 5.7%. The sample originates from a study of blood T cell repertoires in COVID-19. In germline, CDR1 is MNHEY, CDR2 SMNVEV (reference sequence). The CDR3 runs 14 residues. V lost 8 bases and J 0 bases, leaving 14 bases between the germline ends.

Sequenced sample: PBMCs or T cells enriched from blood (not recorded which). V is TRBV27 and J is TRBJ2-7, with a weak D call TRBD1 (5 bases). This receptor was obtained from a middle-aged woman who had recovered from COVID-19. This CDR3 is CASGTGSYSYEQYF. The CDR3 DNA follows: TGTGCCAGCGGTACAGGCTCTTACTCCTACGAGCAGTACTTC.